What follows are 30 T cell receptor beta chains derived from one specimen sequenced in a study of CD8 T cells in Susac syndrome. With random hexamers, roughly 0.5 to 1 ug RNA was reverse transcribed. TCRdb fed the immunoSEQ multiplex PCR reads into MiXCR, producing one record per CDR3 protein. The top ten hold around 0.079% of the sample, which has roughly 200,000 distinct CDR3 sequences, roughly 90% seen once. Sequenced input: CD4+ T cells from PBMCs. These receptors all stem from a human donor with Susac syndrome.

This chain links TRBV18 with TRBJ1-2, with D unresolved. The V gene's germline CDR1 is KGHSH and CDR2 LQKENI. The CDR3 contains 13 residues. V gave up 8 bases and J gave up 0 bases, with 10 bases separating them. The CDR3 sequence: CASRKGANYGYTF. The CDR3 nucleotides read TGTGCCAGCCGTAAGGGAGCTAACTATGGCTACACCTTC.

J is TRBJ2-7 and V is TRBV3-1; D may be TRBD2 (5 bases). The CDR3 runs 14 residues. The V gene's germline CDR1 is LGHDT and CDR2 YNNKEL (reference sequence). Trimming pared 8 bases from V and 2 bases from J, leaving 16 bases between. CDR3 DNA sequence: TGTGCCAGCCCCGGACTCAGACCAACCTACGAGCAGTACTTC. Translating gives CASPGLRPTYEQYF.

The sample holds one count of this clonotype. The chain has TRBV7-9 and TRBJ2-5; D possibly corresponds to TRBD2 (6 bases). Germline V gene data show CDR1 as SEHNR and CDR2 as FQNEAQ (reference sequence). The CDR3 spans 14 residues. Deletions cut 5 bases from V and 1 base from J, with 11 bases between. CDR3 DNA: TGTGCCAGCAGCCTAATGGGACTCCAAGAGACCCAGTACTTC. Translation gives CASSLMGLQETQYF.

This chain links TRBV5-1 with TRBJ1-4, with a possible D match to TRBD1 (6 bases). Germline assignment: CDR1 SGHRS and CDR2 YFSETQ. This CDR3 has 14 amino acids. The germline V and J ends were trimmed by 4 bases and 4 bases, with 11 bases remaining between them. The CDR3 DNA reads TGCGCCAGCAGCCGGGAGGGGGTTAATGAAAAACTGTTTTTT. Its translation: CASSREGVNEKLFF.

The rearrangement joins TRBV5-1 to TRBJ2-7; 7 bases match TRBD1. The V and J ends lost 2 bases and 4 bases, in that order; junction bases with no gene match: 6. Per the germline V gene, CDR1 is SGHRS and CDR2 is YFSETQ. The CDR3 consists of 14 residues. For the CDR3, the DNA is TGCGCCAGCAGCTTTTACAGGGGCGGGTACGAGCAGTACTTC. Translating it yields CASSFYRGGYEQYF.

J is TRBJ2-7 and V is TRBV5-4; D could derive from TRBD1 or TRBD2 (6 bases each). Between the trimmed V and J ends, which lost 5 bases and 3 bases, there was a span of 18 bases. The CDR3 is 15 amino acids. CDR1 is SGHNT and CDR2 is YYREEE in the germline V gene (reference sequence). The CDR3 loop reads CASSSGGGGVYEQYF. The CDR3 DNA reads TGTGCCAGCAGTTCCGGGGGTGGGGGCGTCTACGAGCAGTACTTC.

This chain links TRBV10-2 with TRBJ2-5; 8 bases match TRBD2. CDR1 is WSHSY, CDR2 SAAADI, per germline. CDR3 length: 13 amino acids. J gave up 5 bases and V 7 bases, and 6 bases lay outside the gene matches. CDR3 bases: TGCGCCAGCAAACGGGGGGGGCCGGAGACCCAGTACTTC. Its translation: CASKRGGPETQYF.

This chain connects TRBV30 to TRBJ2-6; 7 bases are shared with TRBD1. From germline, CDR1 is GTSNPN and CDR2 SVGIG (reference sequence). V was pared by 1 base and J by 0 bases, with 9 bases of the junction left unmatched. CDR3 length: 18 amino acids. Here the CDR3 DNA reads TGTGCCTGGAGTGGGGTGAGGGGGCGCCTCTCTGGGGCCAACGTCCTGACTTTC. It is translated as CAWSGVRGRLSGANVLTF.

This clonotype was seen only once. V is TRBV7-9 and J is TRBJ1-5; D unresolved. This CDR3 comprises 15 residues. CDR1 and CDR2 (germline): SEHNR, FQNEAQ (reference sequence). Trimming took 1 base from V and 4 from J, leaving 11 bases between them. The CDR3, as DNA: TGTGCCAGCAGCTTAGAGCGGTTTGGGAATCAGCCCCAGCATTTT. Protein sequence: CASSLERFGNQPQHF.

The chain couples TRBV12-3 or TRBV12-4 to TRBJ2-3; 8 bases align to TRBD2. CDR3 size: 16 residues. Germline trimming cut 3 bases from V and 0 bases from J; bases unmatched to any gene: 5. The CDR3 reads CASSFLAGFSTDTQYF. CDR3 coding DNA: TGTGCCAGCAGTTTTTTAGCGGGGTTTAGCACAGATACGCAGTATTTT.

The genes are TRBV5-1 and TRBJ1-4; tentative D call: TRBD1 (5 bases). Germline V gene data show CDR1 as SGHRS and CDR2 as YFSETQ. This CDR3 has 14 residues. V dropped 5 bases and J dropped 5 bases, with 13 bases sitting between them. This CDR3 reads CASSYSGPNEKLFF. The CDR3 region has the DNA TGCGCCAGCAGTTACTCGGGACCGAATGAAAAACTGTTTTTT.

V is TRBV28 and J is TRBJ1-5; TRBD1 aligns across 7 bases. CDR3 length equals 13 residues. CDR1 is MDHEN and CDR2 is SYDVKM in the germline V gene. V dropped 7 bases and J dropped 7; count of bases not matched to a gene: 7. Here the CDR3 reads CASNGQAAQPQHF. In nucleotides, the CDR3 is TGTGCCAGCAACGGACAGGCTGCGCAGCCCCAGCATTTT.

The J gene is TRBJ2-5, the V gene TRBV2, with 7 bases fitting TRBD1. The CDR3 spans 14 residues. Trimming took 10 bases from V and 2 from J; bases not matched to a gene: 10. CDR1 is SNHLY, CDR2 FYNNEI, per germline. Here the CDR3 reads CAITQGQRQETQYF. DNA of the CDR3: TGTGCCATTACACAGGGGCAACGGCAAGAGACCCAGTACTTC. The complete variable domain, with remaining parts taken from reference TRBV2 and TRBJ2-5, reads EPEVTQTPSHQVTQMGQEVILRCVPISNHLYFYWYRQILGQKVEFLVSFYNNEISEKSEIFDDQFSVERPDGSNFTLKIRSTKLEDSAMYFCAITQGQRQETQYFGPGTRLLVL.

The chain combines TRBV29-1 with TRBJ1-2, with D possibly TRBD1 on 6 matching bases. The CDR3 runs 13 residues. Trimming removed 1 base at V and 4 bases at J, with 10 bases between. Germline CDR1 and CDR2: SQVTM and ANQGSEA. The CDR3 sequence: CSVEVGGGYGYTF. CDR3 DNA: TGCAGCGTTGAAGTGGGGGGCGGCTATGGCTACACCTTC.

This clonotype appeared a single time. The rearrangement joins TRBV5-1 to TRBJ2-2; 8 nucleotides align to TRBD1. Losses at the gene ends were 1 base for V and 3 bases for J; bases not matched to a gene: 5. Germline CDR1 reads SGHRS; CDR2 reads YFSETQ. The CDR3 loop spans 16 amino acids. CDR3 residues: CASSLIPGQDTGELFF. The CDR3 region has the DNA TGCGCCAGCAGCTTGATCCCGGGACAGGACACCGGGGAGCTGTTTTTT.

The V call is TRBV20-1, the J call TRBJ1-3; D is perhaps TRBD1 (6 bases). The germline CDR1 and CDR2 sequences are DFQATT and SNEGSKA (reference sequence). The CDR3 consists of 13 residues. Trimming removed 1 base from V and 4 bases from J, with 8 bases in between. CDR3 protein: CSARAGAGNTIYF. CDR3 coding DNA: TGCAGTGCTAGAGCGGGGGCAGGAAACACCATATATTTT.

The CDR3 DNA reads TGCAGTGCTAGAGTGGAGGGCCTTTCCTACGAGCAGTACTTC. Amino acids: CSARVEGLSYEQYF. The rearrangement joins TRBV20-1 to TRBJ2-7, with a possible D match to TRBD2 (6 bases). V lost 1 base, J lost 1 base, and 11 bases lay in between. The V gene's germline CDR1 is DFQATT and CDR2 SNEGSKA (reference sequence). The CDR3 has 14 amino acids.

This sequence joins TRBV9 and TRBJ2-3; 8 bases line up with TRBD2. The CDR3 length is 16 residues. Germline loops: CDR1 SGDLS, CDR2 YYNGEE. Unmatched junction bases numbered 12, after V lost 4 bases and J lost 5 bases. This CDR3 reads CASSPSPGGLRDTQYF. CDR3 coding DNA: TGTGCCAGCAGCCCCTCCCCGGGGGGGCTGAGAGATACGCAGTATTTT.

This rearrangement joins TRBV5-1 to TRBJ2-7; D perhaps matches TRBD1 (6 bases). The V gene lost 4 bases and the J gene lost 7 bases, with 18 bases spanning the gap. The germline CDR1 and CDR2 sequences are SGHRS and YFSETQ. This CDR3 is built from 14 residues. The CDR3 protein is CASSPRTGQGEQYF. The CDR3 DNA is TGCGCCAGCAGCCCCCGGACGGGGCAGGGGGAGCAGTACTTC.

The gene calls are TRBV20-1 and TRBJ2-1, with 9 bases that match TRBD2. This CDR3 contains 19 residues. V shed 8 bases and J 0 bases; nucleotides not matched to a gene: 20. Germline assignment: CDR1 DFQATT and CDR2 SNEGSKA (reference sequence). Here the CDR3 DNA reads TGCAGTATCAAGAGGAAGGCTGGGCGGGAGGGAGTCTCCTACAATGAGCAGTTCTTC. This encodes CSIKRKAGREGVSYNEQFF.

The J gene is TRBJ2-2, the V gene TRBV30, with D possibly being TRBD1 (6 bases). This CDR3 has 12 amino acids. The V gene lost 1 base and the J gene lost 7 bases, with 7 bases spanning the gap. Germline CDR1 reads GTSNPN; CDR2 reads SVGIG (reference sequence). CDR3 region: CAWSGGLGELFF. CDR3 nucleotide sequence: TGTGCCTGGAGTGGGGGGCTCGGGGAGCTGTTTTTT.

The CDR3 is CASSESGGASYEQYF. The CDR3 DNA sequence: TGTGCCAGCAGTGAATCAGGGGGCGCCTCCTACGAGCAGTACTTC. The genes are TRBV6-1 and TRBJ2-7; 8 nucleotides align to TRBD1. After removal of 2 bases from V and 0 bases from J, the junction contained 3 bases not matched to a gene. Germline lookup yields CDR1 MNHNS and CDR2 SASEGT. This CDR3 region has 15 residues.

The chain joins TRBV28 to TRBJ2-4; a weak D match, TRBD2 (5 bases). Germline CDR1 and CDR2: MDHEN and SYDVKM. The CDR3 extends over 13 amino acids. V lost 3 bases and J lost 8, with 11 bases in between. DNA of the CDR3: TGTGCCAGCAGTTTTGGGAGACGGGACATTCAGTACTTC. This sequence encodes CASSFGRRDIQYF.

This sequence joins TRBV9 and TRBJ2-1; no definite D call. Germline values: CDR1 SGDLS, CDR2 YYNGEE. V lost 0 bases, J lost 5 bases, and 9 bases lay in between. The CDR3 is made up of 14 amino acids. CDR3 in amino acids: CASSVGPPNNEQFF. Written as DNA, the CDR3 is TGTGCCAGCAGCGTAGGACCTCCAAACAATGAGCAGTTCTTC.

This rearrangement joins TRBV12-3 or TRBV12-4 to TRBJ1-1; D is possibly TRBD1 (5 bases). The ends were cut back, 3 bases at V and 1 base at J, with 12 bases in the middle. This CDR3 has 15 amino acids. The CDR3 reads CASSFREIKNTEAFF. CDR3 coding DNA: TGTGCCAGCAGTTTCAGGGAGATTAAGAACACTGAAGCTTTCTTT.

This clonotype appeared once. The CDR3 DNA follows: TGTGCCAGCAGTTTATTGCCCGGGGGTCAGCCCCAGCATTTT. Its translation: CASSLLPGGQPQHF. The V and J genes are TRBV27 and TRBJ1-5, with a weak D call TRBD1 (5 bases). The CDR3 runs to 14 residues. Germline CDR1 MNHEY, CDR2 SMNVEV (reference sequence). Trimming stripped 1 base from V and 6 bases from J, with 10 bases between.

The table lists this clonotype with a few counts. The rearrangement joins TRBV6-5 to TRBJ1-5; D remains ambiguous. This CDR3 is built from 13 residues. V lost 4 bases, J lost 1 base, and 5 bases lay in between. The germline CDR1 and CDR2 sequences are MNHEY and SVGAGI. The CDR3 DNA reads TGTGCCAGCAGTTGGGCCAGCAATCAGCCCCAGCATTTT. Its translation: CASSWASNQPQHF.

This clonotype appeared once. The chain is built from TRBV24-1 and TRBJ2-5; TRBD1 matches at 8 bases. V gave up 4 bases and J gave up 7 bases; unmatched junction bases: 19. Germline CDR1 is KGHDR and CDR2 is SFDVKD. The CDR3 is 18 residues long. The DNA of the CDR3 is TGTGCCACCAGTGACTCCCCCGGACAGGGTGAAGACTCGGGGACCCAGTACTTC. Protein sequence: CATSDSPGQGEDSGTQYF.

The V and J genes are TRBV19 and TRBJ2-1; no clear D gene. Trimming pared 2 bases from V and 7 bases from J, leaving 15 bases between. The CDR3 sequence is 15 residues long. Germline CDR1 is LNHDA and CDR2 is SQIVND (reference sequence). In DNA form, the CDR3 reads TGTGCCAGTAGTATAATCCGGCCAAGGGAAAATGAGCAGTTCTTC. This codes for CASSIIRPRENEQFF.

The chain is built from TRBV24-1 and TRBJ2-5, with D possibly called TRBD1 or TRBD2 (5 bases each). CDR3 length: 15 amino acids. Trimming stripped 3 bases from V and 3 bases from J, with 13 bases between. Germline lookup yields CDR1 KGHDR and CDR2 SFDVKD. Here the CDR3 reads CATSDGSLGEETQYF. CDR3 DNA: TGTGCCACCAGTGATGGTTCCCTGGGGGAAGAGACCCAGTACTTC.